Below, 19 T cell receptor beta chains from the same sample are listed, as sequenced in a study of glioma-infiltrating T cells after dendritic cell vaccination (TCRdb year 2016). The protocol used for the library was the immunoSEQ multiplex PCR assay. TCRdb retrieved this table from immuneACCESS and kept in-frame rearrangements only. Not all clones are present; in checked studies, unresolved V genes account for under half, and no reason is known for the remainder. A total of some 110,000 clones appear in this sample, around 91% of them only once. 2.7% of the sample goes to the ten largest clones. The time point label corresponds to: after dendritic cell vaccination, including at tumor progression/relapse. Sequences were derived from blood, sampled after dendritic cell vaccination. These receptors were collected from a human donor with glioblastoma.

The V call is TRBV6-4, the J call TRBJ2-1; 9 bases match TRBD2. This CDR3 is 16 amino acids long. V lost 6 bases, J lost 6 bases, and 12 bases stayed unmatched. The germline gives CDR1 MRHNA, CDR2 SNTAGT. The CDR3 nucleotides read TGTGCCAGCAGGGAGATAGCGGGAGATTTAAGCAATGAGCAGTTCTTC. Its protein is CASREIAGDLSNEQFF.

The CDR3 is CASSYIVSGANEQFF. CDR3 in DNA: TGTGCCAGCAGCTATATTGTTAGCGGTGCCAATGAGCAGTTCTTC. This sequence joins TRBV11-3 and TRBJ2-1, with D possibly being TRBD2 (6 bases). The CDR3 extends over 15 amino acids. Germline CDR1 and CDR2: SGHNT and YENEEA. V gave up 4 bases and J gave up 6 bases, with 16 bases separating them.

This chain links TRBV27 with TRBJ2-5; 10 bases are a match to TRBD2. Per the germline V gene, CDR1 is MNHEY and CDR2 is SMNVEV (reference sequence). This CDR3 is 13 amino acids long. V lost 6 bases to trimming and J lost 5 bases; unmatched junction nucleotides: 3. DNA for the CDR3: TGTGCCAGCAGGCCGGGACTAGCGGAGACCCAGTACTTC. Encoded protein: CASRPGLAETQYF.

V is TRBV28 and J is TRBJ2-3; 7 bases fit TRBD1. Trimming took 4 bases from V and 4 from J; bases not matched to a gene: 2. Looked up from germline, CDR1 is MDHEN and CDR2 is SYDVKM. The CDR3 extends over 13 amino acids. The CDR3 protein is CASSWQGADTQYF. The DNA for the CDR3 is TGTGCCAGCAGTTGGCAGGGGGCAGATACGCAGTATTTT.

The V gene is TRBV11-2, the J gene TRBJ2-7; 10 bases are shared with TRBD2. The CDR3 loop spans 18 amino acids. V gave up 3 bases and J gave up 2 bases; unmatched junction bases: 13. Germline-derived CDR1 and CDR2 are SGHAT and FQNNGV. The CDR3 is CASSFKGPDTSGTYEQYF. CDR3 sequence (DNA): TGTGCCAGCAGCTTTAAAGGCCCCGATACTAGCGGGACCTACGAGCAGTACTTC. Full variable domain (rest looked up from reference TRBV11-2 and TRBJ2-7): EAGVAQSPRYKIIEKRQSVAFWCNPISGHATLYWYQQILGQGPKLLIQFQNNGVVDDSQLPKDRFSAERLKGVDSTLKIQPAKLEDSAVYLCASSFKGPDTSGTYEQYFGPGTRLTVT.

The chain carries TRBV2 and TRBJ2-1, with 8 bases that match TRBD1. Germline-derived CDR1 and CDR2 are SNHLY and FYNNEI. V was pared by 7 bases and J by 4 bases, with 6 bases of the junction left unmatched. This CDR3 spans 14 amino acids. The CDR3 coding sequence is TGTGCCAGCAAGGTCACAGGGGGGTACAATGAGCAGTTCTTC. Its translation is CASKVTGGYNEQFF.

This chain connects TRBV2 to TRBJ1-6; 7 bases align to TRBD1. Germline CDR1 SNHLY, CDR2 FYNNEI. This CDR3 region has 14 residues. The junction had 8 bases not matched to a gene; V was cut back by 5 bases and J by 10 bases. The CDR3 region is CASSLDRDGSPLHF. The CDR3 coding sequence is TGTGCCAGCAGTCTCGACAGGGATGGATCACCCCTCCACTTT.

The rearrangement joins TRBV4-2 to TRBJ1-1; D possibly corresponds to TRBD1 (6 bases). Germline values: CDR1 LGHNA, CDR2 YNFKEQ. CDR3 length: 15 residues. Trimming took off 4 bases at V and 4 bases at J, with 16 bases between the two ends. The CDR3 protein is CASSPDGTSSTEAFF. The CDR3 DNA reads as TGTGCCAGCAGCCCCGACGGGACATCTTCCACTGAAGCTTTCTTT.

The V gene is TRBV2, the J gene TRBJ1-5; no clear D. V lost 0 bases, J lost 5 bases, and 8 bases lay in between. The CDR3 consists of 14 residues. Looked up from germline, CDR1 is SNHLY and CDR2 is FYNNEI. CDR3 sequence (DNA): TGTGCCAGCAGTGAAGCTGGGAGAGATCAGCCCCAGCATTTT. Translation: CASSEAGRDQPQHF.

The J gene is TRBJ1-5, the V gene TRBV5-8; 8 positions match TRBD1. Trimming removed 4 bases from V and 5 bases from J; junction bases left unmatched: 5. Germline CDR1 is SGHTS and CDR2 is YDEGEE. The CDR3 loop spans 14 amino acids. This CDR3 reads CASSRDRGDQPQHF. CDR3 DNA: TGTGCCAGCAGCCGCGACAGGGGCGATCAGCCCCAGCATTTT.

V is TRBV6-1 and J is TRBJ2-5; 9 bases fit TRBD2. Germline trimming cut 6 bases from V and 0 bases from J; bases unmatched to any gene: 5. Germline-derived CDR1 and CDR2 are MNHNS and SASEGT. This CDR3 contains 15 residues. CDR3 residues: CASSGLAGDQETQYF. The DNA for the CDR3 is TGTGCCAGCAGCGGATTAGCGGGAGACCAAGAGACCCAGTACTTC.

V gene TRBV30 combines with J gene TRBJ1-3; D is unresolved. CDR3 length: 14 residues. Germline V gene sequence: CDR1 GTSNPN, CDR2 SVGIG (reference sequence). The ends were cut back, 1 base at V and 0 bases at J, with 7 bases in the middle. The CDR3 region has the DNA TGTGCCTGGAGTGCCTTAGACTCTGGAAACACCATATATTTT. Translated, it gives CAWSALDSGNTIYF. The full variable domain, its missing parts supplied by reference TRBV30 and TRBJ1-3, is SQTIHQWPATLVQPVGSPLSLECTVEGTSNPNLYWYRQAAGRGLQLLFYSVGIGQISSEVPQNLSASRPQDRQFILSSKKLLLSDSGFYLCAWSALDSGNTIYFGEGSWLTVV.

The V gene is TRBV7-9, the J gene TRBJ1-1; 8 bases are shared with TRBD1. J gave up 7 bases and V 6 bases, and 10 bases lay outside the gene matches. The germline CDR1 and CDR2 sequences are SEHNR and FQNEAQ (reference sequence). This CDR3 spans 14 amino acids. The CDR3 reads CASSYPRGHGEAFF. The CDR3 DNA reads TGTGCCAGCAGTTACCCCAGGGGGCATGGTGAAGCTTTCTTT.

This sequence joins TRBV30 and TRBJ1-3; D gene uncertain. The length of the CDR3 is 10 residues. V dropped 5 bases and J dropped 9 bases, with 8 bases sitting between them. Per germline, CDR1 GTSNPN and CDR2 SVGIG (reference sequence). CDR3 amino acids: CAWGGSTIYF. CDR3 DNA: TGTGCCTGGGGAGGGAGCACCATATATTTT.

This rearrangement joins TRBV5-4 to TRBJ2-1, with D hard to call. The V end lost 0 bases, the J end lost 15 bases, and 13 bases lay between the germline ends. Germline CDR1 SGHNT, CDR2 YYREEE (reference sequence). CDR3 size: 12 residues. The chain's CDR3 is CASSLAGYPGFF. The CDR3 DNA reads TGTGCCAGCAGCTTGGCCGGATACCCAGGGTTCTTC.

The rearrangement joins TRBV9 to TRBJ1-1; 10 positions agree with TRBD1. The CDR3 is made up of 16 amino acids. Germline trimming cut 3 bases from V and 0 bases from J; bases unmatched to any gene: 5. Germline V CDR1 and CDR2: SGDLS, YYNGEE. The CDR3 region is CASSAGQGVMNTEAFF. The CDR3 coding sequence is TGTGCCAGCAGCGCAGGACAGGGGGTCATGAACACTGAAGCTTTCTTT. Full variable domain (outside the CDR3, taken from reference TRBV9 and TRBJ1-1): DSGVTQTPKHLITATGQRVTLRCSPRSGDLSVYWYQQSLDQGLQFLIQYYNGEERAKGNILERFSAQQFPDLHSELNLSSLELGDSALYFCASSAGQGVMNTEAFFGQGTRLTVV.

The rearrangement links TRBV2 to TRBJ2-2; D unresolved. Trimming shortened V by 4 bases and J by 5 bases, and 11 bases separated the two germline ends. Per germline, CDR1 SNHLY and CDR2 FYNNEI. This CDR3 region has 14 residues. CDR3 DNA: TGTGCCAGCAGTGGGGCCAGCAGGACCGGGGAGCTGTTTTTT. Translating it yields CASSGASRTGELFF.

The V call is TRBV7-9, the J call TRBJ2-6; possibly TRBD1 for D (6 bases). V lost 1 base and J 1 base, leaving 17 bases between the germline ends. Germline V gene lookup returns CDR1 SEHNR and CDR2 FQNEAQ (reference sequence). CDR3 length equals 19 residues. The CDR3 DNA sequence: TGTGCCAGCAGCTTAGGAGTAAACAGGGATCTTTCTGGGGCCAACGTCCTGACTTTC. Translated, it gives CASSLGVNRDLSGANVLTF. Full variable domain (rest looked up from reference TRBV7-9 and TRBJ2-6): DTGVSQNPRHKITKRGQNVTFRCDPISEHNRLYWYRQTLGQGPEFLTYFQNEAQLEKSRLLSDRFSAERPKGSFSTLEIQRTEQGDSAMYLCASSLGVNRDLSGANVLTFGAGSRLTVL.

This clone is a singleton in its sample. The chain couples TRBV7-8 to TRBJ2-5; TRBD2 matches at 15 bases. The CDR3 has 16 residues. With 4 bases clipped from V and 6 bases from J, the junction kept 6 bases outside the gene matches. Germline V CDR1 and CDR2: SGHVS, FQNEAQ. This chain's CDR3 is CASSSGGTSGRKTQYF. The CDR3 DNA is TGTGCCAGCAGCTCTGGCGGGACTAGCGGGAGGAAGACCCAGTACTTC.